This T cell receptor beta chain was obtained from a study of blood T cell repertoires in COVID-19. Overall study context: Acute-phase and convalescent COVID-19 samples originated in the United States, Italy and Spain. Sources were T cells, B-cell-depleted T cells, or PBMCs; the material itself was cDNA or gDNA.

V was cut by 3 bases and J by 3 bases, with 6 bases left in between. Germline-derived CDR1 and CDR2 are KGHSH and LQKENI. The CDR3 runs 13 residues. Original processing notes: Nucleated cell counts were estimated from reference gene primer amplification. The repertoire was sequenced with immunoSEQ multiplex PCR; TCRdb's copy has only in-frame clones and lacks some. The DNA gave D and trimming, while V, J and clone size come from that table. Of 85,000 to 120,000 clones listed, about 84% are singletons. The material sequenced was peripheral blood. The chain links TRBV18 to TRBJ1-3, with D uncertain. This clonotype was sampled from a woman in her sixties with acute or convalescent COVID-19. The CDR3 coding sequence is TGTGCCAGCTCACCGTCAGGTGGAAACACCATATATTTT. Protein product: CASSPSGGNTIYF.